The 21 T cell receptor beta chains below all came from one sample that was sequenced in a study of graft-versus-host responses after intestinal transplantation. Data came from immunoSEQ multiplex PCR; TCRdb stores just in-frame clones and leaves some out. The sample holds about 4,300 clones; 70% to 80% are singletons and the top ten take around 7.7%. Processing released intraepithelial and lamina propria lymphocytes from the graft tissue. Sequences were derived from ileum tissue, sampled 9 days after transplant. The receptor set was obtained from a human patient who received an intestinal transplant, so some T cells may come from the graft donor.

The rearrangement uses TRBV16 and TRBJ2-3; D unresolved. CDR3 size: 14 residues. V was trimmed by 0 bases and J by 0 bases, leaving 4 bases between them. Germline V gene sequence: CDR1 KGHSY, CDR2 FQNENV. The CDR3 DNA reads as TGTGCCAGCAGCCAATCGGGTAGCACAGATACGCAGTATTTT. Translation gives CASSQSGSTDTQYF.

The rearrangement uses TRBV30 and TRBJ2-5, with TRBD1 as a possible D gene (8 bases). Germline V gives CDR1 GTSNPN, CDR2 SVGIG (reference sequence). The CDR3 is 13 amino acids. Trimming pared 0 bases from V and 5 bases from J, leaving 10 bases between. In nucleotides, the CDR3 is TGTGCCTGGAGTGTACAGGGGGGGGAGACCCAGTACTTC. Translated: CAWSVQGGETQYF.

In its sample, this clone is large (0.1 to 1%). V is TRBV2 and J is TRBJ1-3; D uncertain. CDR3 length: 15 amino acids. V lost 0 bases and J 3 bases, leaving 9 bases between the germline ends. Germline V gene sequence: CDR1 SNHLY, CDR2 FYNNEI. CDR3 region: CASSEARGGGNTIYF. CDR3 coding DNA: TGTGCCAGCAGTGAAGCGCGGGGTGGTGGAAACACCATATATTTT.

The chain has TRBV11-2 and TRBJ2-7; D not certain. Trimming took 2 bases from V and 4 from J, leaving 6 bases between them. From germline, CDR1 is SGHAT and CDR2 FQNNGV. The CDR3 runs 12 residues. CDR3 DNA: TGTGCCAGCAGCTTACAAGGGTACGAGCAGTACTTC. Encoded protein: CASSLQGYEQYF.

The rearrangement joins TRBV6-5 to TRBJ1-1; the D gene is possibly TRBD1 (6 bases). The CDR3 is made up of 11 amino acids. Germline CDR1 reads MNHEY; CDR2 reads SVGAGI. The V gene lost 6 bases and the J gene lost 8 bases, with 10 bases spanning the gap. The CDR3: CASSYREEAFF. CDR3 nucleotide sequence: TGTGCCAGCAGCTACAGGGAGGAAGCTTTCTTT.

This clone was detected only a few times. V and J are TRBV7-9 and TRBJ1-1, with a tentative D call TRBD1 (5 bases). The V gene lost 1 base and the J gene lost 4 bases, with 13 bases spanning the gap. The CDR3 has 15 amino acids. Germline CDR1 SEHNR, CDR2 FQNEAQ (reference sequence). The CDR3 region has the DNA TGTGCCAGCAGCTTAGAATGGCAGGGAAGCACTGAAGCTTTCTTT. It encodes CASSLEWQGSTEAFF.

The chain links TRBV28 to TRBJ2-7, with 11 nucleotides matching TRBD2. The CDR3 covers 20 residues. Germline loops: CDR1 MDHEN, CDR2 SYDVKM. V lost 3 bases to trimming and J lost 2 bases; unmatched junction nucleotides: 18. CDR3 in amino acids: CASSFYPDRVLAGDAYEQYF. The DNA for the CDR3 is TGTGCCAGCAGTTTTTACCCCGACAGGGTACTAGCGGGGGATGCCTACGAGCAGTACTTC. The variable domain in full, completed from reference TRBV28 and TRBJ2-7, reads DVKVTQSSRYLVKRTGEKVFLECVQDMDHENMFWYRQDPGLGLRLIYFSYDVKMKEKGDIPEGYSVSREKKERFSLILESASTNQTSMYLCASSFYPDRVLAGDAYEQYFGPGTRLTVT.

The chain employs TRBV19 and TRBJ2-5, with TRBD1 identical over 8 bases. Germline assignment: CDR1 LNHDA and CDR2 SQIVND (reference sequence). This CDR3 is built from 15 residues. The V and J ends lost 4 bases and 5 bases, in that order; junction bases with no gene match: 9. CDR3 nucleotides: TGTGCCAGTAGTACGACAGGGGTCATAGGGGAGACCCAGTACTTC. Translated, it gives CASSTTGVIGETQYF.

In this sample, this clone turned up a few times. The J gene is TRBJ1-1, the V gene TRBV19; no reliable D call. CDR1 and CDR2 from the germline V gene are LNHDA and SQIVND (reference sequence). V lost 6 bases and J lost 4, with 9 bases in between. This CDR3 region has 12 residues. Written as DNA, the CDR3 is TGTGCCAGTAGCGAACGGGGCACTGAAGCTTTCTTT. Encoded protein: CASSERGTEAFF.

J is TRBJ2-1 and V is TRBV6-4; a weak D match, TRBD2 (5 bases). Germline-derived CDR1 and CDR2 are MRHNA and SNTAGT. The length of the CDR3 is 14 residues. Trimming took off 4 bases at V and 4 bases at J, with 11 bases between the two ends. The CDR3 loop is CASSASGEYNEQFF. DNA of the CDR3: TGTGCCAGCAGTGCAAGCGGAGAATACAATGAGCAGTTCTTC.

This clone appeared a few times. This rearrangement joins TRBV10-3 to TRBJ1-2; D is perhaps TRBD1 (6 bases). Trimming took off 0 bases at V and 4 bases at J, with 12 bases between the two ends. The CDR3 has 15 residues. Germline V gene lookup returns CDR1 ENHRY and CDR2 SYGVKD. The CDR3 spells CAISESPGQTYGYTF. The CDR3 DNA follows: TGTGCCATCAGTGAGTCCCCTGGACAGACCTATGGCTACACCTTC.

This clone was found a few times. J is TRBJ2-7 and V is TRBV6-6, with D tentatively TRBD1 (5 bases). The CDR3 spans 13 residues. Germline V gene lookup returns CDR1 MNHNY and CDR2 SVGAGI (reference sequence). V was shortened by 2 bases and J by 7 bases, with 12 bases between the two germline ends. CDR3 nucleotide sequence: TGTGCCAGCAGTTACGGGGCAGCCTTTGAGCAGTACTTC. It encodes CASSYGAAFEQYF.

The chain recombines TRBV5-4 with TRBJ1-1, with D unresolved. CDR1 SGHNT and CDR2 YYREEE come from the germline V gene (reference sequence). The CDR3 has 13 amino acids. The V and J ends lost 0 bases and 2 bases respectively, with 5 bases between them. CDR3: CASSLDPNTEAFF. The CDR3 coding sequence is TGTGCCAGCAGCTTGGACCCAAACACTGAAGCTTTCTTT.

This chain joins TRBV9 and TRBJ2-2; D tentatively fits TRBD1 or TRBD2 (5 bases each). CDR3 size: 16 residues. Germline CDR1 is SGDLS and CDR2 is YYNGEE. V was clipped by 4 bases and J by 4 bases, with 17 bases between them. CDR3 DNA: TGTGCCAGCAGCTCCCACGGGGCACGTTTCACCGGGGAGCTGTTTTTT. It codes for CASSSHGARFTGELFF.

CDR3 nucleotides: TGTGCCAGCAGTTTATCGGGACTAGCGGGAGGGCCTCCGAACACCGGGGAGCTGTTTTTT. Translated, it gives CASSLSGLAGGPPNTGELFF. The chain uses TRBV28 and TRBJ2-2; 16 nucleotides line up with TRBD2. Germline values: CDR1 MDHEN, CDR2 SYDVKM. The CDR3 covers 20 residues. V lost 1 base to trimming and J lost 0 bases; unmatched junction nucleotides: 5.

The sample holds a few counts of this clone. The chain carries TRBV2 and TRBJ1-6; D might be TRBD1 (5 bases). Trimming removed 7 bases from V and 7 bases from J, with 8 bases in between. Germline V lookup: CDR1 SNHLY, CDR2 FYNNEI. This CDR3 region has 12 residues. In nucleotides, the CDR3 is TGTGCCAGCATGCGGGACAATTCACCCCTCCACTTT. Its protein product is CASMRDNSPLHF.

This rearrangement joins TRBV14 to TRBJ2-1, with a weak D call TRBD2 (5 bases). Germline values: CDR1 SGHDN, CDR2 FVKESK. V gave up 6 bases and J gave up 0 bases, with 21 bases separating them. CDR3 size: 18 residues. CDR3 in amino acids: CASSLARARSSSYNEQFF. CDR3 nucleotides: TGTGCCAGCAGTCTCGCGCGGGCTCGGAGCAGCTCCTACAATGAGCAGTTCTTC. Full variable domain (rest looked up from reference TRBV14 and TRBJ2-1): EAGVTQFPSHSVIEKGQTVTLRCDPISGHDNLYWYRRVMGKEIKFLLHFVKESKQDESGMPNNRFLAERTGGTYSTLKVQPAELEDSGVYFCASSLARARSSSYNEQFFGPGTRLTVL.

J is TRBJ2-7 and V is TRBV2, with 7 bases that match TRBD2. Trimming cost V 11 bases and J 3 bases; bases outside gene matches: 16. Germline V gives CDR1 SNHLY, CDR2 FYNNEI. CDR3 length: 15 residues. The CDR3 protein is CAGGRGFTDFYEQYF. In nucleotides, the CDR3 is TGTGCCGGCGGGCGGGGGTTCACGGATTTCTACGAGCAGTACTTC.

The rearrangement joins TRBV30 to TRBJ2-1; tentatively, D is TRBD2 (6 bases). V gave up 2 bases and J gave up 3 bases, with 8 bases separating them. Per the germline V gene, CDR1 is GTSNPN and CDR2 is SVGIG (reference sequence). The CDR3 runs to 13 residues. The CDR3 protein is CAWSIADYNEQFF. CDR3 coding DNA: TGTGCCTGGAGTATAGCGGACTACAATGAGCAGTTCTTC.

J is TRBJ2-3 and V is TRBV5-4; 10 nucleotides line up with TRBD2. This CDR3 has 16 amino acids. Germline CDR1 reads SGHNT; CDR2 reads YYREEE (reference sequence). The V gene end was trimmed by 0 bases and the J gene end by 7 bases; junction bases not matched to a gene: 8. CDR3 in DNA: TGTGCCAGCAGCTTGGTTGGCGGACTAGCGGCTCATACGCAGTATTTT. Its protein is CASSLVGGLAAHTQYF.

The V gene is TRBV30, the J gene TRBJ1-6; tentative D call: TRBD1 (6 bases). This CDR3 region has 13 residues. The germline gives CDR1 GTSNPN, CDR2 SVGIG (reference sequence). V lost 2 bases and J lost 11, with 13 bases in between. The CDR3 nucleotides are TGTGCCTGGAGTTTCAGAGGGGGGGCACCCCTCCACTTT. Translation: CAWSFRGGAPLHF.